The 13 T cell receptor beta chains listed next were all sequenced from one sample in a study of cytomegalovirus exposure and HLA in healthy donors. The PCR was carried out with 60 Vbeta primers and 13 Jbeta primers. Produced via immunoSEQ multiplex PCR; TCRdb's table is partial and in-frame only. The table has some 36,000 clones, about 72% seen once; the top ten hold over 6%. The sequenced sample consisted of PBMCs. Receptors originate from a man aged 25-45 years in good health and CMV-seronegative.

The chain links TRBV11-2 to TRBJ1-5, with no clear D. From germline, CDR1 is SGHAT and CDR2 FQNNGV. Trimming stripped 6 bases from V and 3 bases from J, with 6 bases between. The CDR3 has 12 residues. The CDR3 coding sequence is TGTGCCAGCAGTACAAACAATCAGCCCCAGCATTTT. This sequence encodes CASSTNNQPQHF.

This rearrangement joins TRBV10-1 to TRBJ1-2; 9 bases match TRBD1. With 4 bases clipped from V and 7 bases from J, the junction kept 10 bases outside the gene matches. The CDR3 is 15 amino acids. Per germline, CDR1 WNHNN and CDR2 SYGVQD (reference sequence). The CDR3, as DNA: TGCGCCAGCAGTGGGGACAGGGAAGCGATCCGTGGCTACACCTTC. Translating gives CASSGDREAIRGYTF.

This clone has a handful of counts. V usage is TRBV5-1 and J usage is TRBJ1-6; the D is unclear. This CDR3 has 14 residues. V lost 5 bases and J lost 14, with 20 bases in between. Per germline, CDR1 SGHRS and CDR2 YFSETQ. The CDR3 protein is CASRPEAVDVALHF. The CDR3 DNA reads TGCGCCAGCAGGCCAGAAGCGGTCGATGTGGCCCTCCACTTT.

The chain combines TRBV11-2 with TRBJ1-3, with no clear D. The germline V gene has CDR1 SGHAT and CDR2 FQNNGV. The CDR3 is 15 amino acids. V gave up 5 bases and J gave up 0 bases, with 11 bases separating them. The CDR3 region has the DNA TGTGCCAGCAGCCGAGAACGGGACTCTGGAAACACCATATATTTT. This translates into CASSRERDSGNTIYF.

CDR3 region: CASSSGQPYNEQFF. Written as DNA, the CDR3 is TGTGCCAGCAGCTCGGGACAGCCGTACAATGAGCAGTTCTTC. The chain uses TRBV7-6 and TRBJ2-1, with TRBD1 identical over 7 bases. This CDR3 is built from 14 residues. Germline trimming cut 4 bases from V and 4 bases from J; bases unmatched to any gene: 4. CDR1 SGHVS and CDR2 FNYEAQ come from the germline V gene.

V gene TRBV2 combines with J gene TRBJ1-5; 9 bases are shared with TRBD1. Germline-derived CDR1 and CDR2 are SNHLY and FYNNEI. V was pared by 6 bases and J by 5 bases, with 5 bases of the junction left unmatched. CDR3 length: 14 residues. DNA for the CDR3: TGTGCCAGCAGCGCTACAGGGGGCGATCAGCCCCAGCATTTT. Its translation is CASSATGGDQPQHF.

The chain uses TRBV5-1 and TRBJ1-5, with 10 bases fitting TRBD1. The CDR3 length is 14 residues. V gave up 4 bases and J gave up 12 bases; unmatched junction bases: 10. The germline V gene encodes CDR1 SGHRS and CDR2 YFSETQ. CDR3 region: CASSPLPGQGLQHF. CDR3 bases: TGCGCCAGCAGCCCCCTACCGGGACAGGGGCTCCAGCATTTT.

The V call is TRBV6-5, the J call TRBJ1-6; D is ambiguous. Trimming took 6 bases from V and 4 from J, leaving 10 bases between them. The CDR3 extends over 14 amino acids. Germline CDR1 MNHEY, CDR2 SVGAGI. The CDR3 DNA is TGTGCCAGCAGGGAGGATCAGTATAATTCACCCCTCCACTTT. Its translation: CASREDQYNSPLHF.

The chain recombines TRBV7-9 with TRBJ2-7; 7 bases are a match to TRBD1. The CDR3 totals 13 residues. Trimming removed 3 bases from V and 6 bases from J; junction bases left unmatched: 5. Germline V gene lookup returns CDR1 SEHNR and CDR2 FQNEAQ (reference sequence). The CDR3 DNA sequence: TGTGCCAGCAGCTTGACAGGGACGAGCGAGCAGTACTTC. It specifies CASSLTGTSEQYF.

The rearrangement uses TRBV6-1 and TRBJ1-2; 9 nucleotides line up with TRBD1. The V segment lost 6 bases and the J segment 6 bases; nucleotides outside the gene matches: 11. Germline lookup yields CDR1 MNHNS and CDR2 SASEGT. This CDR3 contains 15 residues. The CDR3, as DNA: TGTGCCAGCAGGACCTCCGGGACAGGGTTCAATGGCTACACCTTC. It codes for CASRTSGTGFNGYTF.

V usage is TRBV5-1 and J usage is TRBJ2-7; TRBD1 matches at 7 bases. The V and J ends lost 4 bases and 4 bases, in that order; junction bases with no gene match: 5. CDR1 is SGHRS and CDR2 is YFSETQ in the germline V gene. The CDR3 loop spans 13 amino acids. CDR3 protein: CASSPNRGYEQYF. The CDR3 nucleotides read TGCGCCAGCAGCCCGAACAGGGGTTACGAGCAGTACTTC.

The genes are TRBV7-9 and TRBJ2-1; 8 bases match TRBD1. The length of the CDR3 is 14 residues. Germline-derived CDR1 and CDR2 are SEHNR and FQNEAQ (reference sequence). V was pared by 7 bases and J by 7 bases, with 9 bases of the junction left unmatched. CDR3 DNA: TGTGCCAGCATTGATAGAGGACAGGGTAATGAGCAGTTCTTC. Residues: CASIDRGQGNEQFF.

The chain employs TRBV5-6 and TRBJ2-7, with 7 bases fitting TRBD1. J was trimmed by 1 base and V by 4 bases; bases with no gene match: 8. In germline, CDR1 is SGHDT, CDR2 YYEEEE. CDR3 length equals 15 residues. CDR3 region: CASSNTGVLSYEQYF. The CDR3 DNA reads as TGTGCCAGCAGCAATACAGGGGTCCTTTCCTACGAGCAGTACTTC.